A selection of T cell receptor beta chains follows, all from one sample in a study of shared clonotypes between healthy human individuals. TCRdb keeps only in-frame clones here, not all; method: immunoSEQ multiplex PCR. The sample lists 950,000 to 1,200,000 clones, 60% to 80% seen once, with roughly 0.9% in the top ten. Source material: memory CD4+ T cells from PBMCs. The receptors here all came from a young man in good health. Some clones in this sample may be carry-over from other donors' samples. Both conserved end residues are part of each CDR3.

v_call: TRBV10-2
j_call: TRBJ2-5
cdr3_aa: CASTGQGWETQYF

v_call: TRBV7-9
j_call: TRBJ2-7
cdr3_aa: CASSSPLGGGPRYEQYF

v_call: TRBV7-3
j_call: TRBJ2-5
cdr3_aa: CASSLGGLARETQYF

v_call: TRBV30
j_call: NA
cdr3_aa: CAWSVLGNPYEQYF

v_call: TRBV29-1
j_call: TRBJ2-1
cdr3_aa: CSVGLAGGTSYNEQFF

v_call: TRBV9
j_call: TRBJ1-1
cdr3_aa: CASSVDPGGGSEAFF

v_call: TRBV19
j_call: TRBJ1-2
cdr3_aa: CASSIQQGSYGYTF

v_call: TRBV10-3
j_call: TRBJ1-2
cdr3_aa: CAISESGAENYGYTF

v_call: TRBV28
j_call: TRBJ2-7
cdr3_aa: CASMGGQASYEQYF

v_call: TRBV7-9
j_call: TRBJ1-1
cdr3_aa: CASSSEVGQGSTEAFF

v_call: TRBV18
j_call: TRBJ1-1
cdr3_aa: CASSSLGQKMNTEAFF

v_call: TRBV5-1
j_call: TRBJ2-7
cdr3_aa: CASSLGRTPAREQYF

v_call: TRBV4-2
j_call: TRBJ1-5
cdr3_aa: CASSQVGRSGPQHF

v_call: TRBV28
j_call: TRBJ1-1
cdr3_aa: CASTGGTEAFF

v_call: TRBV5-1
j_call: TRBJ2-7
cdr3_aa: CASSQGANEQYF

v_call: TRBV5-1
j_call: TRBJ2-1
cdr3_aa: CASSLFSRDGEQFF

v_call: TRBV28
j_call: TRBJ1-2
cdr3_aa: CASSPHGTQGNYGYTF

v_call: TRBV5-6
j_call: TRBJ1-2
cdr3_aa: CASSHWGRGRSYGYTF